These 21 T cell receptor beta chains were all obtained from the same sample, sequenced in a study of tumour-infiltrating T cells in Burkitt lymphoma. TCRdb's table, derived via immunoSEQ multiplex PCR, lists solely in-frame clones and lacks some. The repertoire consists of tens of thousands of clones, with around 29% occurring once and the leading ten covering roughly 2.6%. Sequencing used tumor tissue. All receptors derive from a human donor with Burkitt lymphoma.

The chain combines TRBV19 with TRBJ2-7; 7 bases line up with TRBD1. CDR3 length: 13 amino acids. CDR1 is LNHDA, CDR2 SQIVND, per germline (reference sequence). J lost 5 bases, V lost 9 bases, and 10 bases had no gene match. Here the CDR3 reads CASATTGVNEQYF. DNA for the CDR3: TGTGCCAGCGCTACCACAGGGGTCAACGAGCAGTACTTC.

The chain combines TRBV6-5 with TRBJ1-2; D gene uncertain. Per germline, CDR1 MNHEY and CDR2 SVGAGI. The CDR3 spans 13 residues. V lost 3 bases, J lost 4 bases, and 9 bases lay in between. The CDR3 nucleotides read TGTGCCAGCAGTTATAAGGCCAGCTATGGCTACACCTTC. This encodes CASSYKASYGYTF.

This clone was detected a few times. CDR3 DNA: TGTGCCAGCAGCTACAGGGGTTTGAACACTGAAGCTTTCTTT. Protein sequence: CASSYRGLNTEAFF. J is TRBJ1-1 and V is TRBV5-8; 7 bases fit TRBD1. This CDR3 spans 14 amino acids. From germline, CDR1 is SGHTS and CDR2 YDEGEE. Losses at the gene ends were 3 bases for V and 0 bases for J; bases not matched to a gene: 2.

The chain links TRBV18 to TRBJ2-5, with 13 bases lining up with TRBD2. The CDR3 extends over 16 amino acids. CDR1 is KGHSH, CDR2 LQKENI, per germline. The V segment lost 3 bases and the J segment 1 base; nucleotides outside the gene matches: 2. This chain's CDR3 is CASSPGTSGAQETQYF. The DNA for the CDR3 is TGTGCCAGCTCACCGGGGACTAGCGGGGCCCAAGAGACCCAGTACTTC.

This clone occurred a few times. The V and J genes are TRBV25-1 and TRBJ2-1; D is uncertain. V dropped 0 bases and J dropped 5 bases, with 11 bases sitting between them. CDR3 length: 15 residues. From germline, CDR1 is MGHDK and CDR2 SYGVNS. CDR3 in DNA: TGTGCCAGCAGTGAATATAAACCAGGTCACAATGAGCAGTTCTTC. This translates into CASSEYKPGHNEQFF.

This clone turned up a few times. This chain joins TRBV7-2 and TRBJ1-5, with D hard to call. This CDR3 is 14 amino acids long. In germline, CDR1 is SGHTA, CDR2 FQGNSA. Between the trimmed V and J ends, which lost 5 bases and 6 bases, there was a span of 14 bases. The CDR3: CASSPGGSPQPQHF. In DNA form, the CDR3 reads TGTGCCAGCAGCCCGGGAGGAAGCCCTCAGCCCCAGCATTTT.

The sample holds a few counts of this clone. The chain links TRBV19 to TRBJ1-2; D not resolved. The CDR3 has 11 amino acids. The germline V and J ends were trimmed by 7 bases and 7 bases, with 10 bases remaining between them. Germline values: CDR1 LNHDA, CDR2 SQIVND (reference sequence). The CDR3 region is CASTQDSGYTF. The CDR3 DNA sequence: TGTGCCAGTACCCAAGACTCTGGCTACACCTTC.

The CDR3 bases are TGTGCCATCAGCGGAACAAAGGTTGGCCAGCCCCAGCATTTT. Encoded protein: CAISGTKVGQPQHF. The chain employs TRBV10-3 and TRBJ1-5; D remains unclear. Germline CDR1 is ENHRY and CDR2 is SYGVKD. This CDR3 region has 14 residues. V was cut by 6 bases and J by 7 bases, with 16 bases left in between.

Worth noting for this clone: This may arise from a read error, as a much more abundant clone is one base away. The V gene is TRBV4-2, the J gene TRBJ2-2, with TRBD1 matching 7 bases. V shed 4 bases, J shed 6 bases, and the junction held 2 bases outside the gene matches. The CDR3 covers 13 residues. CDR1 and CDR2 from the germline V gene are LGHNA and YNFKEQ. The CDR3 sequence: CASSPRGPGELFF. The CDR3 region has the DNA TGTGCCAGCAGCCCGAGGGGGCCCGGGGAGCTGTTTTTT.

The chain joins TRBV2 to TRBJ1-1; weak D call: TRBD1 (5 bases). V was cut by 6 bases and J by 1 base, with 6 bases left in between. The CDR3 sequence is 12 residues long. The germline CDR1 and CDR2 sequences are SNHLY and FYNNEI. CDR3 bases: TGTGCCAGCAGGAGGGGGAACACTGAAGCTTTCTTT. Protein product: CASRRGNTEAFF.

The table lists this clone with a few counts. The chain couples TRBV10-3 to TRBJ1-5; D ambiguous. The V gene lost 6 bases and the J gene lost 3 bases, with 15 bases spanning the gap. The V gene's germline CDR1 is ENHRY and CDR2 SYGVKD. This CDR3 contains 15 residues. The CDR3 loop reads CAISDWKEPNQPQHF. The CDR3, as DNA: TGTGCCATCAGCGATTGGAAGGAACCCAATCAGCCCCAGCATTTT.

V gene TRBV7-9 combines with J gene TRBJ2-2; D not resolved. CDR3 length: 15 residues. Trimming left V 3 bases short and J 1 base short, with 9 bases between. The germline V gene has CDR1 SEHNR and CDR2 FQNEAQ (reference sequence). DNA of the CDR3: TGTGCCAGCAGCTTTAGGGCTATGAACACCGGGGAGCTGTTTTTT. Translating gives CASSFRAMNTGELFF.

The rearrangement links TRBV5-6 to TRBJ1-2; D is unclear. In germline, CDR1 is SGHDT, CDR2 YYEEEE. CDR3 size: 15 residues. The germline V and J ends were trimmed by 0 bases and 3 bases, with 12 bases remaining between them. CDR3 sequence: CASSLGWAAYYGYTF. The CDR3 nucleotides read TGTGCCAGCAGCTTGGGGTGGGCAGCTTACTATGGCTACACCTTC.

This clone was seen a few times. CDR3 DNA sequence: TGTGCCAGCAAGGCTGTGGGATACGAGCAGTACTTC. Translation: CASKAVGYEQYF. The chain recombines TRBV11-2 with TRBJ2-7; D remains ambiguous. The CDR3 extends over 12 amino acids. V was pared by 7 bases and J by 4 bases, with 11 bases between. Germline CDR1 reads SGHAT; CDR2 reads FQNNGV.

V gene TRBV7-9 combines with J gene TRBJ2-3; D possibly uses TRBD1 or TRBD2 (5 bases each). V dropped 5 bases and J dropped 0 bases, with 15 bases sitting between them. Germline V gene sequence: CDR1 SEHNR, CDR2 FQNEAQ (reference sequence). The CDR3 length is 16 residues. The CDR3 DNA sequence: TGTGCCAGCAGCCGTCCCCGGGACGCTAGCACAGATACGCAGTATTTT. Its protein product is CASSRPRDASTDTQYF. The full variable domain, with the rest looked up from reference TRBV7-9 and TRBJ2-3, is DTGVSQNPRHKITKRGQNVTFRCDPISEHNRLYWYRQTLGQGPEFLTYFQNEAQLEKSRLLSDRFSAERPKGSFSTLEIQRTEQGDSAMYLCASSRPRDASTDTQYFGPGTRLTVL.

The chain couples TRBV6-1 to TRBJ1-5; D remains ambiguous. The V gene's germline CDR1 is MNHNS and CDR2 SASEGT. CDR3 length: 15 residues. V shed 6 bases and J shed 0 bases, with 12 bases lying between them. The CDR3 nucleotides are TGTGCCAGCAGAACCAGCGCTTATAGCAATCAGCCCCAGCATTTT. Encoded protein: CASRTSAYSNQPQHF.

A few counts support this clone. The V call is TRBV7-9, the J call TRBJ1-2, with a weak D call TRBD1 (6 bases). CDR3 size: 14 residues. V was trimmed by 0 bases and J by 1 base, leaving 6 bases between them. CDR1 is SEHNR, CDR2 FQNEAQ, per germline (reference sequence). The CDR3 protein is CASSLAGHNYGYTF. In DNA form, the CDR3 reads TGTGCCAGCAGCTTAGCGGGACATAACTATGGCTACACCTTC.

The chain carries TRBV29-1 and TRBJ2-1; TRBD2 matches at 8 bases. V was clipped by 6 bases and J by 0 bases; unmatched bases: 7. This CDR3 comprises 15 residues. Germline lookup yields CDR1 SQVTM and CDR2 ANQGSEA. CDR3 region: CSVRAGASSYNEQFF. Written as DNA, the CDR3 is TGCAGCGTCAGAGCGGGGGCTAGCTCCTACAATGAGCAGTTCTTC.

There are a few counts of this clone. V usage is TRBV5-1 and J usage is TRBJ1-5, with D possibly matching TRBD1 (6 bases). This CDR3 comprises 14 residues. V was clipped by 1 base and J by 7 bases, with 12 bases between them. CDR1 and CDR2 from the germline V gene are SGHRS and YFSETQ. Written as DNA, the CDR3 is TGCGCCAGCAGCTTGACAGGGCCTAGCCAGCCCCAGCATTTT. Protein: CASSLTGPSQPQHF.

The DNA of the CDR3 is TGTGCCAGCACCCCTCCCCGGGAGCCCCAGCATTTT. It is translated as CASTPPREPQHF. The rearrangement uses TRBV7-3 and TRBJ1-5, with D unclear. The germline V gene encodes CDR1 SGHTA and CDR2 FQGTGA. V lost 7 bases, J lost 8 bases, and 12 bases lay in between. CDR3 length equals 12 residues.

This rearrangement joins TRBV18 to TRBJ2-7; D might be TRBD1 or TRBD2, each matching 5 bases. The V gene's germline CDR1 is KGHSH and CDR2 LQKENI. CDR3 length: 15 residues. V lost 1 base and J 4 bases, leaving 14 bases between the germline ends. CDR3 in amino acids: CASSPLGRNPYEQYF. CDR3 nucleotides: TGTGCCAGCTCACCACTGGGACGGAACCCTTACGAGCAGTACTTC.